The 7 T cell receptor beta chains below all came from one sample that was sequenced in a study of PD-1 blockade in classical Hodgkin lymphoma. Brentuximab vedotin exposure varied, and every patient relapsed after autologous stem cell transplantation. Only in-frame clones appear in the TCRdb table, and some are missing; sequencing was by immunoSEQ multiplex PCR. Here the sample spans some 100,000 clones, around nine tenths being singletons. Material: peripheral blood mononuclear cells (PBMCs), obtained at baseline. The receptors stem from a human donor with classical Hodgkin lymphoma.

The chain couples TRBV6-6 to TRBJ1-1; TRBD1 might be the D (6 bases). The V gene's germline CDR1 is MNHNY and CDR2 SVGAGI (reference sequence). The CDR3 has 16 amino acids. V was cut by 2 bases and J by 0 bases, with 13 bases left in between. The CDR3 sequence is CASSYADRPLNTEAFF. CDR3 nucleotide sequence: TGTGCCAGCAGTTACGCCGACAGGCCCTTGAACACTGAAGCTTTCTTT.

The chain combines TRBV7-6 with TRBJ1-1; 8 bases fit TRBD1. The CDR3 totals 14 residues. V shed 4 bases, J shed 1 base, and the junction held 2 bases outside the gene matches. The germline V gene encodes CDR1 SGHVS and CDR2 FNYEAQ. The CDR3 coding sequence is TGTGCCAGCAGCTGGGGACAGGAGAACACTGAAGCTTTCTTT. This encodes CASSWGQENTEAFF.

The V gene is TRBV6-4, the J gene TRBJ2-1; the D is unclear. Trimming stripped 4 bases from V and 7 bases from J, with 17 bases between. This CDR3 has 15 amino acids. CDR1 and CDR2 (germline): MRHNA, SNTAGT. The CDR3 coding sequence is TGTGCCAGCAGTGTCGACGTGGGTGGAGTGAATGAGCAGTTCTTC. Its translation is CASSVDVGGVNEQFF.

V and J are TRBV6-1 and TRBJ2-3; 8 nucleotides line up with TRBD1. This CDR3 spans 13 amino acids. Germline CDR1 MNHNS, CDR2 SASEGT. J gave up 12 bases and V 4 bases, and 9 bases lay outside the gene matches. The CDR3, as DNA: TGTGCCAGCAGTGCAATAACAGGGGGTGGTCAGTATTTT. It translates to CASSAITGGGQYF.

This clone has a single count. CDR3 protein: CASSFRGLTTEAFF. The CDR3 DNA reads TGTGCCAGCAGTTTTAGGGGGCTGACTACTGAAGCTTTCTTT. The chain combines TRBV28 with TRBJ1-1, with 7 bases that match TRBD1. CDR3 length: 14 residues. The V gene end was trimmed by 3 bases and the J gene end by 5 bases; junction bases not matched to a gene: 6. CDR1 MDHEN and CDR2 SYDVKM come from the germline V gene.

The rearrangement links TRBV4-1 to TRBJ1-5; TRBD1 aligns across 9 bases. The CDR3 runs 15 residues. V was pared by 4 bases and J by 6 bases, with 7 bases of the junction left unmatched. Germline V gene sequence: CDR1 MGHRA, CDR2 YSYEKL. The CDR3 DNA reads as TGCGCCAGCAGCCTCCGGGACAGGGAAGCTCAGCCCCAGCATTTT. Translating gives CASSLRDREAQPQHF.

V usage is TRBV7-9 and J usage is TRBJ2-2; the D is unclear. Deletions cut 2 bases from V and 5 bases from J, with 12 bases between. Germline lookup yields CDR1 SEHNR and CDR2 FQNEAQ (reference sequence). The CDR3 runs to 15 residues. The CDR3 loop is CASSLPTGPTGELFF. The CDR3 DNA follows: TGTGCCAGCAGCTTACCGACTGGGCCAACCGGGGAGCTGTTTTTT.